This T cell receptor beta chain originates from a study of cytomegalovirus exposure and HLA in healthy donors. PCR used 60 Vbeta primers and 13 Jbeta primers. Method: immunoSEQ multiplex PCR; TCRdb's copy keeps in-frame clones and lacks some. The sample contains hundreds of thousands of clones, 60% to 80% of which appear only once. This clone appeared many times. Its antigen is still unknown. The V and J ends lost 2 bases and 0 bases, in that order; junction bases with no gene match: 9. Germline CDR1 and CDR2: ENHRY and SYGVKD. The length of the CDR3 is 17 residues. Overall study findings and caveats: The study recorded 160 or so TCR beta chains that were cytomegalovirus-associated.

The sequencing sample was made of PBMCs. The V call is TRBV10-3, the J call TRBJ1-1; 7 nucleotides line up with TRBD1. This receptor was taken from a male donor in good health and CMV-seronegative. In nucleotides, the CDR3 is TGTGCCATCAGTGAGACTAGGGGGCTCAAAATGAACACTGAAGCTTTCTTT. Its translation is CAISETRGLKMNTEAFF.